This entry is about one TCR beta chain. Its antigen is currently not known. Base-call qualities are not available, and no considerably larger clone is one nucleotide away. The data stem from a study of blood T cell repertoires in COVID-19 (dated by TCRdb to about 2020). In terms of the full investigation: Collaborator samples came from the United States, Italy and Spain and covered acute and convalescent phases of COVID-19. The samples were drawn from the first 160 participants of the ongoing ImmuneRACE study and from 950 to 1,500 subjects provided by 6 global collaborators. A freely available public database, intended as a resource for researchers studying the immune response to SARS-CoV-2, is where the repertoires were released. The material from the prospective study consisted of cDNA or gDNA derived from T cells, B-cell-depleted T cells, or PBMCs. Deeply sampled blood TCRbeta repertoires from subjects exposed to, actively infected with, or recovered from COVID-19 were included in the dataset. Where available, HLA class I and class II types were taken from metadata supplied by the sample provider and were not determined by assay-based typing. The sample metadata nearly always contained a de-identified subject ID, COVID-19 status, age in years and sex.

General conclusions and limits of the study: The quantity of clinical and demographic metadata differed by source and by participant and was supplied without curation.

Collaborating institutions collected whole blood in K2EDTA tubes following their own protocols. For TCRbeta analysis, collaborators shipped samples in one of three forms: frozen whole blood, isolated PBMCs, or DNA extracted from either of those sample types. TCRbeta CDR3 regions were amplified from genomic DNA using the immunoSEQ Assay, a bias-controlled multiplex PCR. The original methods were these. The number of nucleated cells in each sample was estimated by amplification of reference gene primers within the assay. Sequence reads were collapsed and filtered to measure the absolute abundance of every unique TCRbeta CDR3 rearrangement. For each sample, productive Simpson clonality was calculated as the square root of Simpson's diversity index over productive rearrangements. Here the immuneACCESS table is served through TCRdb, limited to in-frame sequences with V and J called. Missing clones are a known gap in these copies; in checked studies unresolved V genes cover under half, and the rest lacks a known reason. That table furnishes V, J and clone size, whereas the DNA furnished D and trimming. This sample holds 90,000 to 130,000 clones; 60% to 80% were observed only once. Of the sample, 16% is held by the ten largest clones.

From the cysteine up to the phenylalanine, the CDR3 has a length of 15 residues. The kept DNA is CDR3 alone, 45 bases in frame from the first base. CDR1 and CDR2 were assigned from the germline V gene as ENHRY and SYGVKD. V has 6 bases trimmed and J has 4 bases trimmed; junction bases matching no gene number 7. This TCR derives from a woman older than 75 with active or convalescent COVID-19. The chain is assembled from TRBV10-3 and TRBJ1-1; TRBD1 aligns with 11 central bases. Sequenced: peripheral blood. In nucleotide form, the sequence is TGTGCCATCAGGGACAGGGGGCTTTTTAGCACTGAAGCTTTCTTT. This translates into CAIRDRGLFSTEAFF.